The source of this T cell receptor beta chain is a study of blood T cell repertoires in COVID-19. Looking at the study overall: The United States, Italy and Spain were the sources of the acute and convalescent COVID-19 samples. The analysed material was cDNA or gDNA that came from T cells, B-cell-depleted T cells, or PBMCs.

Study processing details: Nucleated cell number was recorded as an estimate derived from reference gene primer amplification. Produced via immunoSEQ multiplex PCR; TCRdb's table is partial and in-frame only. V, J and clone size reflect that table, while D and trimming were determined from the DNA. The sample holds approximately 110,000 clones, around 84% seen once. The CDR3 runs to 14 residues. Trimming left V 2 bases short and J 4 bases short, with 11 bases between. Germline V gene sequence: CDR1 MNHEY, CDR2 SMNVEV (reference sequence). Source material: peripheral blood. The chain joins TRBV27 to TRBJ1-1, with TRBD1 as a possible D gene (5 bases). The sequence came from a man in his forties with acute or convalescent COVID-19. The CDR3 region is CASSLPGEGTEAFF. The CDR3 nucleotides are TGTGCCAGCAGTTTACCGGGGGAAGGCACTGAAGCTTTCTTT.